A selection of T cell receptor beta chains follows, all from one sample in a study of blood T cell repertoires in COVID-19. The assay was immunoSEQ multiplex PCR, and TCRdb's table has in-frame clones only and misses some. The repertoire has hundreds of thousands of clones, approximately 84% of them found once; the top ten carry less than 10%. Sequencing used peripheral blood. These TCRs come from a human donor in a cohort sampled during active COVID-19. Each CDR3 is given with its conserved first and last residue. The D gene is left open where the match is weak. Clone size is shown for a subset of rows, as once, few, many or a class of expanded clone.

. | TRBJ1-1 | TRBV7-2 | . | CASKGGMNTEAFF | TGTGCCAGCAAAGGGGGAATGAACACTGAAGCTTTCTTT
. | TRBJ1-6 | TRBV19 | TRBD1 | CASSSTGTYNSPLHF | TGTGCCAGTAGCTCGACAGGGACCTATAATTCACCCCTCCACTTT
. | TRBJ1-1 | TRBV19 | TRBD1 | CASTRTGTGGNTEAFF | TGTGCCAGTACCCGGACAGGGACGGGGGGGAACACTGAAGCTTTCTTT
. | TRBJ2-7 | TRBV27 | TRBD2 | CASKSSGTRGSYEQYF | TGTGCCAGCAAATCCTCCGGGACTAGAGGTTCCTACGAGCAGTACTTC
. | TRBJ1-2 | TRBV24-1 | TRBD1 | CATSDGGTVYGYTF | TGTGCCACCAGTGATGGTGGGACAGTATATGGCTACACCTTC
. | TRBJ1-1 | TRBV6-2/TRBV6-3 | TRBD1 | CASSYGWGQPFREAFF | TGTGCCAGCAGTTACGGTTGGGGACAGCCGTTCCGTGAAGCTTTCTTT
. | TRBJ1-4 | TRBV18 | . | CASSPSGVEKLFF | TGTGCCAGCTCACCGTCCGGGGTGGAAAAACTGTTTTTT
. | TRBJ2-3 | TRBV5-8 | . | CASTKRRGQTDTQYF | TGTGCCAGCACCAAGCGGAGGGGGCAGACAGATACGCAGTATTTT
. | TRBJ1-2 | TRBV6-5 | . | CASSYRTDNNYGYTF | TGTGCCAGCAGTTATCGGACAGACAATAACTATGGCTACACCTTC
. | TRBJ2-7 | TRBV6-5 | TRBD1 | CASVWDRGYEQYF | TGTGCCAGCGTTTGGGACAGGGGCTACGAGCAGTACTTC
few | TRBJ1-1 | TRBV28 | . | CASSLYKDSPEAFF | TGTGCCAGCAGTTTGTATAAAGACAGTCCTGAAGCTTTCTTT
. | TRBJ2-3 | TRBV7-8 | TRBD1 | CASSLDGQGVDTQYF | TGTGCCAGCAGCTTGGATGGACAGGGCGTAGATACGCAGTATTTT
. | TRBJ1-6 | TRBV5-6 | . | CASSLGLSPLHF | TGTGCCAGCAGCTTGGGACTGTCACCCCTCCACTTT
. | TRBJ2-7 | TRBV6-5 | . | CASRGTNYYEQYF | TGTGCCAGCAGGGGGACAAACTACTACGAGCAGTACTTC
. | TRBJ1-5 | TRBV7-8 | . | CASSLQSGVRQPQHF | TGTGCCAGCAGCTTACAGTCAGGGGTCCGCCAGCCCCAGCATTTT
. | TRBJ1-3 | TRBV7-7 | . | CASSFSGRARRGTIYF | TGTGCTAGCAGCTTCAGTGGCAGGGCGCGAAGGGGCACCATATATTTT
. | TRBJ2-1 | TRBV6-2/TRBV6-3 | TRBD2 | CASSPRGSGSGVKFF | TGTGCCAGCAGCCCAAGGGGAAGTGGTAGCGGGGTAAAGTTCTTC
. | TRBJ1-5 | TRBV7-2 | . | CASRPTGNSNQPQHF | TGTGCCAGCAGGCCAACAGGGAATAGCAATCAGCCCCAGCATTTT
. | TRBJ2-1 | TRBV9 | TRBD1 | CASSNQGAPRFDFYNEQFF | TGTGCCAGCAGCAACCAGGGGGCCCCCCGGTTCGATTTTTACAATGAGCAGTTCTTC
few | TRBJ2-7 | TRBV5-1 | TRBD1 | CASSLLGTASYEQYF | TGCGCCAGCAGCTTGCTGGGGACAGCCTCCTACGAGCAGTACTTC
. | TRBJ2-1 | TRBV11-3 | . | CASSFSSTYNEQFF | TGTGCCAGCAGCTTCTCTAGCACTTACAATGAGCAGTTCTTC
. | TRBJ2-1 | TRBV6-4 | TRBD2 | CASSDGGAYNEQFF | TGTGCCAGCAGTGACGGGGGGGCCTACAATGAGCAGTTCTTC
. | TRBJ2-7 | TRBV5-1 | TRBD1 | CASSRDRDSEQYF | TGCGCCAGCAGCCGGGACAGGGACAGTGAGCAGTACTTC
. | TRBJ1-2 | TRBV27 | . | CASSFSVKNYGYTF | TGTGCCAGCAGTTTTTCGGTGAAAAACTATGGCTACACCTTC
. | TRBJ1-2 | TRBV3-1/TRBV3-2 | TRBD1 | CASSPSDRGHGYTF | TGTGCCAGCAGCCCATCGGACAGGGGCCATGGCTACACCTTC
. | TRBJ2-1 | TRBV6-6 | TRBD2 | CASSYPPSGGFDEQFF | TGTGCCAGCAGTTACCCCCCTAGCGGGGGGTTCGATGAGCAGTTCTTC
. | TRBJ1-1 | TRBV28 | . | CASSSRTQGLGTEAFF | TGTGCCAGCAGTTCTAGGACCCAGGGGCTAGGTACTGAAGCTTTCTTT
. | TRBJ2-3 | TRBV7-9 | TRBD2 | CASSSPGGTQYF | TGTGCCAGCAGCTCACCGGGGGGTACGCAGTATTTT
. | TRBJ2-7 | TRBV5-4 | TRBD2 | CASSLRLAGGREQYF | TGTGCCAGCAGCTTGAGACTAGCGGGAGGAAGGGAGCAGTACTTC
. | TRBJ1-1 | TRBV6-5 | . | CASSYSQQGPVSEAFF | TGTGCCAGCAGTTACTCCCAACAGGGACCGGTGTCTGAAGCTTTCTTT
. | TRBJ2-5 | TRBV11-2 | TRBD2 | CASSLERGAGETQYF | TGTGCCAGCAGCTTGGAGCGGGGGGCGGGAGAGACCCAGTACTTC
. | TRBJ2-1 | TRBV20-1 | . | CSASSQRDTSYNEQFF | TGCAGTGCTAGTTCTCAGCGGGACACCTCCTACAATGAGCAGTTCTTC
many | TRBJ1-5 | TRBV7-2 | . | CASSLGVRGGPQHF | TGTGCCAGCAGCTTAGGAGTGAGGGGAGGGCCCCAGCATTTT
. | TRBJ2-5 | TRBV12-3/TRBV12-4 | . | CASSLLAGETQYF | TGTGCCAGCAGTCTACTAGCAGGCGAGACCCAGTACTTC
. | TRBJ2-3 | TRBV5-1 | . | CASSPSGLFYTDTQYF | TGCGCCAGCAGCCCCTCGGGACTTTTCTACACAGATACGCAGTATTTT
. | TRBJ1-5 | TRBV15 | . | CATRTSGQSNQPQHF | TGTGCCACCAGGACCTCAGGGCAGAGCAATCAGCCCCAGCATTTT
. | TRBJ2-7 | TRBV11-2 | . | CASSAGTSSHEQYF | TGTGCCAGCAGCGCCGGGACTTCCAGCCACGAGCAGTACTTC
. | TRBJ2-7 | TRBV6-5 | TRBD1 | CASSPEGTGEEEQYF | TGTGCCAGCAGTCCGGAGGGGACAGGGGAGGAAGAGCAGTACTTC
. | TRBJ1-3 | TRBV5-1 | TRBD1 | CASSPEDRAWDTIYF | TGCGCCAGCAGCCCAGAGGACAGGGCCTGGGACACCATATATTTT
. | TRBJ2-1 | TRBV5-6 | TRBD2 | CASSSAGRGADNEQFF | TGTGCCAGCAGCTCCGCGGGGAGGGGTGCGGACAATGAGCAGTTCTTC
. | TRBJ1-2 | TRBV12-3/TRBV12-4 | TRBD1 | CASKQGAGYGYTF | TGTGCCAGCAAGCAGGGGGCGGGCTATGGCTACACCTTC
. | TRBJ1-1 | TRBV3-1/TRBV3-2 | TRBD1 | CASSLRDRGEQEAFF | TGTGCCAGCAGCCTCCGGGACAGGGGAGAACAGGAAGCTTTCTTT
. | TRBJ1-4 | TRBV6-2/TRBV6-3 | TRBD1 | CASSRGQGEEKLFF | TGTGCCAGCAGCCGAGGACAGGGGGAAGAAAAACTGTTTTTT
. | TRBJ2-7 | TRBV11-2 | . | CASSFGVSYEQYF | TGTGCCAGCAGCTTCGGAGTTTCCTACGAGCAGTACTTC
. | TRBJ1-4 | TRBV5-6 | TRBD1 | CASSLEETGSAEKLFF | TGTGCCAGCAGCTTGGAAGAGACAGGGTCGGCTGAAAAACTGTTTTTT
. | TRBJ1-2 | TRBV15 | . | CATSRDIMRGDKDF | TGTGCCACCAGCAGAGATATCATGCGGGGAGACAAAGACTTC
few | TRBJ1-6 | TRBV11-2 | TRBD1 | CASSLAGQGVSPLHF | TGTGCCAGCAGCTTGGCGGGACAGGGGGTTTCACCCCTCCACTTT
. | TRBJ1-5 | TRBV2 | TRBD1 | CASSDGTGGPNQPQHF | TGTGCCAGCAGTGACGGGACAGGGGGCCCCAATCAGCCCCAGCATTTT
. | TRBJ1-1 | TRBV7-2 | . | CASSFTGGTEAFF | TGTGCCAGCAGCTTTACGGGGGGAACTGAAGCTTTCTTT
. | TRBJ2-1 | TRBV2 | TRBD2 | CASRTTSGRFYNEQFF | TGTGCCAGCAGAACCACTAGCGGGAGGTTCTACAATGAGCAGTTCTTC
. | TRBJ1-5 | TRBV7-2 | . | CASSLAGRGQPQHF | TGTGCCAGCAGCTTAGCGGGGCGTGGGCAGCCCCAGCATTTT
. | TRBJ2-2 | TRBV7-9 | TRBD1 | CASSFRDRGLTGELFF | TGTGCCAGCAGCTTCCGGGACAGGGGGCTCACCGGGGAGCTGTTTTTT
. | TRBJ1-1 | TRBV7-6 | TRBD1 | CASSSNSGTGGLNTEAFF | TGTGCCAGCAGCTCAAATTCCGGGACAGGGGGATTGAACACTGAAGCTTTCTTT
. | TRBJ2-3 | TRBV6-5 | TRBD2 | CASGGRAGEGDTQYF | TGTGCCAGCGGGGGACGGGCGGGAGAAGGTGATACGCAGTATTTT
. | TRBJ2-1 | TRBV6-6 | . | CASRPGQKSSYNEQFF | TGTGCCAGCAGGCCCGGACAGAAGAGCTCCTACAATGAGCAGTTCTTC
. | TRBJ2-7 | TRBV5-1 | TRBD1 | CASSFGTVDPYEQYF | TGCGCCAGCAGCTTTGGGACAGTCGATCCCTACGAGCAGTACTTC
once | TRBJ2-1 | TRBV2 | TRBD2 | CASRALAGSYNEQFF | TGTGCCAGCAGGGCACTAGCGGGTTCCTACAATGAGCAGTTCTTC